The sequence of this TCR beta chain was determined in a study of blood T cell repertoires in COVID-19. Turning to the study itself: The United States, Italy and Spain provided the acute and convalescent COVID-19 samples. PBMCs, B-cell-depleted T cells, or T cells provided the cDNA or gDNA that made up the material.

The germline V gene has CDR1 MDHEN and CDR2 SYDVKM. This CDR3 is 15 amino acids long. The V gene end was trimmed by 2 bases and the J gene end by 5 bases; junction bases not matched to a gene: 7. Original handling: Amplification of reference gene primers provided the estimated nucleated cell counts. The data were produced by immunoSEQ multiplex PCR, yet TCRdb's version contains in-frame clones alone and is incomplete. The DNA gave D and trimming, while V, J and clone size come from that table. The table records 150,000 to 200,000 clones, 86% of them present only once. This sequence was found in an older woman with acute or convalescent COVID-19. The J gene is TRBJ1-1, the V gene TRBV28; TRBD1 aligns across 8 bases. Specimen: peripheral blood. The CDR3 sequence: CASSLPDRGDTEAFF. The DNA of the CDR3 is TGTGCCAGCAGTTTACCAGACAGGGGTGATACTGAAGCTTTCTTT.